This T cell receptor beta chain was identified in a study of CD8 T cells in cerebrospinal fluid in Alzheimer's disease. General observations from the study: Alzheimer's patients were not enriched for EBV-specific clones, which were not the most expanded.

By frequency, this clonotype is medium-sized. Antigen unknown. Participants were all in good physical condition and free of acute infection. CSF cells underwent 10X single-cell V(D)J and 5' gene-expression profiling. For each CDR3 protein, TCRdb gives one entry from its re-call of the 10x single-cell sequencing reads, without DNA. Here the sample table reports hundreds of distinct CDR3 sequences. The sequenced sample consisted of cerebrospinal fluid. The receptor was isolated from a human donor with Parkinson's disease.

The CDR3 is CASRDSGANVLTF. This chain links TRBV9 with TRBJ2-6. Germline V gene sequence: CDR1 SGDLS, CDR2 YYNGEE. CDR3 length: 13 amino acids.